These 27 T cell receptor beta chains were sequenced from one sample in a study of cytomegalovirus exposure and HLA in healthy donors (dated 2017 in TCRdb). Receptor libraries were prepared by the immunoSEQ multiplex PCR assay. A mixture of 60 forward primers for TCR Vbeta segments and 13 reverse primers for TCR Jbeta segments was used in the multiplex PCR. The table was pulled from immuneACCESS by TCRdb, which kept in-frame rearrangements only. Such tables lose some clones; where checked, under half of the loss comes from unresolved V genes, and the rest has no known cause. In this sample the table shows around 130,000 clones, roughly 82% of which occur a single time. The top ten clones comprise around 3% of the sample. The source material was PBMCs. The source of these receptors is a woman aged 18-35 years in good health and CMV-seropositive.

This clone was picked up one time. The chain is built from TRBV6-1 and TRBJ1-4; the match to TRBD1 covers 7 bases. V trimming: 6 bases; J trimming: 7 bases; junction bases outside the gene matches: 5. The CDR3 length is 13 residues. The germline CDR1 and CDR2 sequences are MNHNS and SASEGT. The CDR3 DNA sequence: TGTGCCAGCAGCCCCGGGACAGCTGAAAAACTGTTTTTT. It codes for CASSPGTAEKLFF.

The chain carries TRBV6-5 and TRBJ2-3; 11 nucleotides agree with TRBD2. This CDR3 has 15 amino acids. The V gene's germline CDR1 is MNHEY and CDR2 SVGAGI. V shed 5 bases, J shed 8 bases, and the junction held 9 bases outside the gene matches. CDR3 DNA sequence: TGTGCCAGCAGTCCTCCCGGGACTAGCGGCGGTACGCAGTATTTT. Translated: CASSPPGTSGGTQYF.

The chain employs TRBV2 and TRBJ2-5; 9 nucleotides match TRBD2. This CDR3 region has 14 residues. The germline CDR1 and CDR2 sequences are SNHLY and FYNNEI. V lost 4 bases and J lost 2; bases outside the gene matches: 2. CDR3 amino acids: CASSVAGAQETQYF. DNA of the CDR3: TGTGCCAGCAGTGTAGCGGGGGCGCAAGAGACCCAGTACTTC.

The chain uses TRBV10-3 and TRBJ2-5, with D possibly TRBD2 on 6 matching bases. The CDR3 consists of 15 residues. V lost 2 bases and J 2 bases, leaving 12 bases between the germline ends. Germline V gene data show CDR1 as ENHRY and CDR2 as SYGVKD. DNA for the CDR3: TGTGCCATCAGTGAGAGGTCTGGGGGGCAAGAGACCCAGTACTTC. Its translation: CAISERSGGQETQYF.

This chain links TRBV30 with TRBJ2-4; 9 positions agree with TRBD1. The germline V gene encodes CDR1 GTSNPN and CDR2 SVGIG (reference sequence). The CDR3 spans 14 residues. J was trimmed by 6 bases and V by 0 bases; bases with no gene match: 3. CDR3 DNA: TGTGCCTGGAGTGTTACAGGGGGCTCAAACATTCAGTACTTC. Translating gives CAWSVTGGSNIQYF.

This chain uses TRBV2 with TRBJ2-4; D possibly corresponds to TRBD1 (5 bases). CDR3 size: 18 residues. CDR1 is SNHLY and CDR2 is FYNNEI in the germline V gene. Trimming took 3 bases from V and 0 from J, leaving 18 bases between them. CDR3 protein: CASSDEEPGLGAKNIQYF. CDR3 nucleotides: TGTGCCAGCAGTGATGAAGAGCCAGGGTTAGGAGCCAAAAACATTCAGTACTTC.

About this clone: In the same sample, other DNA sequences code for this CDR3. The genes are TRBV4-1 and TRBJ2-7; 9 nucleotides agree with TRBD1. Trimming at V came to 4 bases and at J to 4 bases, leaving 5 bases not matched to a gene. Germline V CDR1 and CDR2: MGHRA, YSYEKL. This CDR3 is 14 amino acids long. For the CDR3, the DNA is TGCGCCAGCAGCCGACCGGGACAGGGTTACGAGCAGTACTTC. The encoded protein is CASSRPGQGYEQYF.

The chain combines TRBV5-5 with TRBJ1-2; D is ambiguous. The germline gives CDR1 SGHKS, CDR2 YYEKEE (reference sequence). The CDR3 has 13 residues. V lost 3 bases to trimming and J lost 8 bases, with 14 bases between them. The CDR3 spells CASSSEAGFGYTF. In DNA, the CDR3 is TGTGCCAGCAGCTCCGAAGCGGGGTTCGGCTACACCTTC.

The chain recombines TRBV5-1 with TRBJ1-5; D is possibly TRBD1 (5 bases). V lost 5 bases to trimming and J lost 3 bases, with 9 bases between them. CDR1 SGHRS and CDR2 YFSETQ come from the germline V gene. This CDR3 comprises 13 residues. This chain's CDR3 is CASSQGNNQPQHF. In DNA, the CDR3 is TGCGCCAGCAGTCAGGGAAACAATCAGCCCCAGCATTTT.

The V and J genes are TRBV7-2 and TRBJ2-1; the match to TRBD1 covers 10 bases. This CDR3 contains 16 residues. The V and J ends lost 5 bases and 6 bases, in that order; junction bases with no gene match: 10. The V gene's germline CDR1 is SGHTA and CDR2 FQGNSA. The CDR3 bases are TGTGCCAGCAGCCCCACGGTGGGGACAGGGGCCAATGAGCAGTTCTTC. Translation: CASSPTVGTGANEQFF. The entire variable domain, with the rest obtained from reference TRBV7-2 and TRBJ2-1, is as follows: GAGVSQSPSNKVTEKGKDVELRCDPISGHTALYWYRQSLGQGLEFLIYFQGNSAPDKSGLPSDRFSAERTGGSVSTLTIQRTQQEDSAVYLCASSPTVGTGANEQFFGPGTRLTVL.

The rearrangement joins TRBV5-6 to TRBJ2-5; TRBD1 matches at 7 bases. V lost 4 bases, J lost 4 bases, and 10 bases stayed unmatched. In germline, CDR1 is SGHDT, CDR2 YYEEEE. This CDR3 has 15 amino acids. The CDR3 reads CASSPGQARRETQYF. The DNA of the CDR3 is TGTGCCAGCAGCCCCGGACAGGCCAGGAGAGAGACCCAGTACTTC.

This clone was counted a single time. This rearrangement joins TRBV6-5 to TRBJ1-1; D call uncertain. V lost 3 bases to trimming and J lost 1 base, with 6 bases between them. CDR1 is MNHEY and CDR2 is SVGAGI in the germline V gene. CDR3 length: 13 amino acids. In nucleotides, the CDR3 is TGTGCCAGCAGTTATGGCACGAACACTGAAGCTTTCTTT. It is translated as CASSYGTNTEAFF.

The V gene is TRBV10-3, the J gene TRBJ1-2; D gene ambiguous. This CDR3 spans 11 amino acids. Per the germline V gene, CDR1 is ENHRY and CDR2 is SYGVKD. Trimming removed 8 bases from V and 3 bases from J, with 7 bases in between. The CDR3 DNA is TGTGCCATCCCTCTAGACTATGGCTACACCTTC. It yields the protein CAIPLDYGYTF.

V gene TRBV10-3 combines with J gene TRBJ2-1, with 9 bases matching TRBD2. V dropped 4 bases and J dropped 6; count of bases not matched to a gene: 10. This CDR3 contains 16 residues. CDR1 and CDR2 from the germline V gene are ENHRY and SYGVKD. The CDR3 DNA reads TGTGCCATCAGTGGATTAGGGGGGCGGGGGGGCAATGAGCAGTTCTTC. It codes for CAISGLGGRGGNEQFF.

The gene calls are TRBV28 and TRBJ1-2, with 10 bases matching TRBD1. CDR3 length: 13 residues. Germline values: CDR1 MDHEN, CDR2 SYDVKM. Losses at the gene ends were 7 bases for V and 7 bases for J; bases not matched to a gene: 6. The CDR3 protein is CASKPGTGVGYTF. The CDR3 DNA reads TGTGCCAGCAAACCCGGGACAGGGGTTGGCTACACCTTC.

The V call is TRBV7-9, the J call TRBJ2-3, with TRBD2 matching over 13 bases. The trim removed 5 bases at V and 2 bases at J, leaving 4 bases unmatched. The CDR3 has 16 amino acids. In germline, CDR1 is SEHNR, CDR2 FQNEAQ (reference sequence). The CDR3, as DNA: TGTGCCAGCAGCCCGACTAGCGGGGGGCACACAGATACGCAGTATTTT. It translates to CASSPTSGGHTDTQYF. Complete variable domain (other parts from reference TRBV7-9 and TRBJ2-3): DTGVSQNPRHKITKRGQNVTFRCDPISEHNRLYWYRQTLGQGPEFLTYFQNEAQLEKSRLLSDRFSAERPKGSFSTLEIQRTEQGDSAMYLCASSPTSGGHTDTQYFGPGTRLTVL.

V gene TRBV15 combines with J gene TRBJ2-7; D gene unclear. Germline V gene data show CDR1 as LNHNV and CDR2 as YYDKDF (reference sequence). This CDR3 contains 13 residues. The ends were cut back, 0 bases at V and 5 bases at J, with 8 bases in the middle. The CDR3 sequence: CATSRDELDEQYF. The CDR3 DNA follows: TGTGCCACCAGCAGAGATGAGTTGGACGAGCAGTACTTC.

The chain recombines TRBV7-9 with TRBJ2-1, with D perhaps matching TRBD2 (6 bases). Trimming removed 4 bases at V and 10 bases at J, with 14 bases between. The CDR3 contains 13 residues. In germline, CDR1 is SEHNR, CDR2 FQNEAQ (reference sequence). The CDR3 is CASSWPLAPEQFF. CDR3 sequence (DNA): TGTGCCAGCAGCTGGCCACTAGCCCCCGAGCAGTTCTTC. Based on the CDR3 plus reference TRBV7-9 and TRBJ2-1, the full variable domain is DTGVSQNPRHKITKRGQNVTFRCDPISEHNRLYWYRQTLGQGPEFLTYFQNEAQLEKSRLLSDRFSAERPKGSFSTLEIQRTEQGDSAMYLCASSWPLAPEQFFGPGTRLTVL.

CDR3 region: CASSYFRGGGTDTQYF. The CDR3 DNA sequence: TGTGCCAGCAGTTACTTTCGGGGGGGAGGCACAGATACGCAGTATTTT. The chain carries TRBV6-5 and TRBJ2-3; 8 bases align to TRBD2. V was clipped by 1 base and J by 1 base; unmatched bases: 4. This CDR3 is built from 16 residues. Germline lookup yields CDR1 MNHEY and CDR2 SVGAGI.

V gene TRBV11-3 combines with J gene TRBJ2-1, with 8 bases matching TRBD2. Germline lookup yields CDR1 SGHNT and CDR2 YENEEA. CDR3 length: 15 residues. Trimming cost V 0 bases and J 9 bases; bases outside gene matches: 7. CDR3 DNA: TGTGCCAGCAGCTTAGAACTCGGGGGGGCGGCTGAGCAGTTCTTC. Its protein product is CASSLELGGAAEQFF. The full variable domain, rest sourced from reference TRBV11-3 and TRBJ2-1, is EAGVVQSPRYKIIEKKQPVAFWCNPISGHNTLYWYLQNLGQGPELLIRYENEEAVDDSQLPKDRFSAERLKGVDSTLKIQPAELGDSAVYLCASSLELGGAAEQFFGPGTRLTVL.

The V gene is TRBV4-1, the J gene TRBJ2-3, with TRBD2 identical over 8 bases. V lost 2 bases and J lost 2; bases outside the gene matches: 3. Germline-derived CDR1 and CDR2 are MGHRA and YSYEKL. The CDR3 spans 15 residues. Here the CDR3 reads CASSQKRGYTDTQYF. The CDR3 coding sequence is TGCGCCAGCAGCCAAAAGCGGGGGTACACAGATACGCAGTATTTT.

The chain joins TRBV5-6 to TRBJ2-7, with 8 bases matching TRBD1. Trimming cost V 0 bases and J 4 bases; bases outside gene matches: 0. Germline V lookup: CDR1 SGHDT, CDR2 YYEEEE. The CDR3 has 13 amino acids. The CDR3 reads CASSLDRGYEQYF. In DNA form, the CDR3 reads TGTGCCAGCAGCTTGGACAGGGGGTACGAGCAGTACTTC.

V usage is TRBV29-1 and J usage is TRBJ2-4; 7 bases are a match to TRBD2. CDR3 length: 13 amino acids. Germline-derived CDR1 and CDR2 are SQVTM and ANQGSEA. J was trimmed by 4 bases and V by 2 bases; bases with no gene match: 2. The CDR3 here is CSVESSGKNIQYF. CDR3 sequence (DNA): TGCAGCGTTGAATCTAGCGGAAAAAACATTCAGTACTTC.

This sequence joins TRBV7-8 and TRBJ2-2; 11 bases fit TRBD1. Trimming at V came to 8 bases and at J to 7 bases, leaving 3 bases not matched to a gene. The CDR3 has 13 residues. Germline CDR1 is SGHVS and CDR2 is FQNEAQ. In DNA form, the CDR3 reads TGTGCCAGCCGGGACAGGGGGAACGGGGAGCTGTTTTTT. Translated, it gives CASRDRGNGELFF.

The J gene is TRBJ2-7, the V gene TRBV28, with TRBD1 matching over 12 bases. After removal of 6 bases from V and 2 bases from J, the junction contained 5 bases not matched to a gene. The CDR3 runs to 15 residues. Germline assignment: CDR1 MDHEN and CDR2 SYDVKM. CDR3 loop: CASRTGTGGTYEQYF. CDR3 nucleotides: TGTGCCAGCAGGACCGGGACAGGGGGCACCTACGAGCAGTACTTC.

V usage is TRBV27 and J usage is TRBJ2-7; TRBD1 might be the D (6 bases). The V gene lost 3 bases and the J gene lost 3 bases, with 9 bases spanning the gap. Germline V gives CDR1 MNHEY, CDR2 SMNVEV (reference sequence). The CDR3 extends over 13 amino acids. CDR3 in amino acids: CASSFSRGYEQYF. CDR3 in DNA: TGTGCCAGCAGTTTCTCCAGGGGCTACGAGCAGTACTTC.

The gene calls are TRBV6-1 and TRBJ1-5; 7 bases are a match to TRBD1. The CDR3 loop spans 18 amino acids. The J segment lost 0 bases and the V segment lost 4 bases, leaving 12 bases of the junction unmatched. CDR1 and CDR2 from the germline V gene are MNHNS and SASEGT. The CDR3 protein is CASSGSGTVDYSNQPQHF. The CDR3 nucleotides read TGTGCCAGCAGTGGCTCCGGGACAGTCGATTATAGCAATCAGCCCCAGCATTTT.